Listed here are 11 T cell receptor beta chains from one sample, sequenced in a study of cytomegalovirus exposure and HLA in healthy donors. The PCR ran on 60 Vbeta and 13 Jbeta primers. Data came from immunoSEQ multiplex PCR; TCRdb stores just in-frame clones and leaves some out. The table has 190,000 or so clones, around 86% seen once. The sequenced sample consisted of PBMCs. The receptors come from a middle-aged man in good health and CMV-seronegative.

This clone has a single count. This CDR3 is CRPGPRNHIYGYTF. The DNA of the CDR3 is TGCCGACCAGGGCCCCGAAATCATATTTATGGCTACACCTTC. The V and J genes are TRBV21-1 and TRBJ1-2; the D segment call TRBD1 is taken from the table without a DNA check. TRBV21-1 is flagged as a pseudogene. The CDR3 spans 14 residues.

The V and J genes are TRBV7-2 and TRBJ2-5; 10 nucleotides match TRBD2. CDR1 and CDR2 from the germline V gene are SGHTA and FQGNSA. With 6 bases clipped from V and 4 bases from J, the junction kept 11 bases outside the gene matches. This CDR3 contains 16 residues. CDR3 region: CASSLAGANLRETQYF. DNA for the CDR3: TGTGCCAGCAGTCTAGCGGGAGCCAATCTGCGAGAGACCCAGTACTTC.

J is TRBJ2-1 and V is TRBV15, with 11 bases aligning to TRBD2. The CDR3 length is 18 residues. CDR1 LNHNV and CDR2 YYDKDF come from the germline V gene (reference sequence). The V and J ends lost 0 bases and 7 bases, in that order; junction bases with no gene match: 11. In DNA form, the CDR3 reads TGTGCCACCAGCAGAGAAAGGGGGGTAGCGGGAGGGGGGAATGAGCAGTTCTTC. This sequence encodes CATSRERGVAGGGNEQFF. The full variable domain, its missing parts supplied by reference TRBV15 and TRBJ2-1, is DAMVIQNPRYQVTQFGKPVTLSCSQTLNHNVMYWYQQKSSQAPKLLFHYYDKDFNNEADTPDNFQSRRPNTSFCFLDIRSPGLGDTAMYLCATSRERGVAGGGNEQFFGPGTRLTVL.

V and J are TRBV5-1 and TRBJ1-4, with 10 positions matching TRBD1. This CDR3 is 14 amino acids long. Trimming took 4 bases from V and 8 from J; bases not matched to a gene: 5. The germline V gene has CDR1 SGHRS and CDR2 YFSETQ. CDR3 amino acids: CASSDGTGVEKLFF. The DNA of the CDR3 is TGCGCCAGCAGCGACGGGACAGGGGTAGAAAAACTGTTTTTT.

V gene TRBV5-1 combines with J gene TRBJ2-1; TRBD2 aligns across 11 bases. The CDR3 sequence is 15 residues long. With 6 bases clipped from V and 2 bases from J, the junction kept 4 bases outside the gene matches. Germline loops: CDR1 SGHRS, CDR2 YFSETQ. CDR3 sequence reads: CASKELAGAYNEQFF. DNA of the CDR3: TGCGCCAGCAAGGAACTAGCGGGAGCCTACAATGAGCAGTTCTTC.

A single count supports this clone. The CDR3 DNA reads TGTGCCAGCAGGCGCCTTGGGACAGGGTCCACAGATACGCAGTATTTT. Its translation: CASRRLGTGSTDTQYF. V usage is TRBV6-6 and J usage is TRBJ2-3; 9 nucleotides agree with TRBD1. Unmatched junction bases numbered 9, after V lost 6 bases and J lost 2 bases. From germline, CDR1 is MNHNY and CDR2 SVGAGI (reference sequence). The CDR3 consists of 16 residues.

V gene TRBV28 combines with J gene TRBJ2-7; D is perhaps TRBD2 (6 bases). Trimming shortened V by 6 bases and J by 4 bases, and 13 bases separated the two germline ends. The CDR3 extends over 13 amino acids. The germline V gene encodes CDR1 MDHEN and CDR2 SYDVKM. As DNA, the CDR3 is TGTGCCAGCAGGGGACCGGGAGATTACGAGCAGTACTTC. It is translated as CASRGPGDYEQYF.

The CDR3 reads CASSLASGRAREQFF. DNA of the CDR3: TGTGCCAGCAGCTTAGCTAGCGGGAGGGCACGTGAGCAGTTCTTC. The V call is TRBV7-9, the J call TRBJ2-1; TRBD2 aligns across 11 bases. The CDR3 runs 15 residues. The trim removed 0 bases at V and 9 bases at J, leaving 4 bases unmatched. Germline lookup yields CDR1 SEHNR and CDR2 FQNEAQ (reference sequence).

The V call is TRBV7-2, the J call TRBJ2-5; tentatively, D is TRBD2 (5 bases). Germline V gives CDR1 SGHTA, CDR2 FQGNSA. V was trimmed by 2 bases and J by 1 base, leaving 14 bases between them. The CDR3 runs to 16 residues. CDR3 sequence (DNA): TGTGCCAGCAGCTTAAGCCCAAGCGGAGTCCAAGAGACCCAGTACTTC. Translated, it gives CASSLSPSGVQETQYF.

The chain links TRBV28 to TRBJ2-7; 7 bases line up with TRBD2. Germline CDR1 and CDR2: MDHEN and SYDVKM. Losses at the gene ends were 7 bases for V and 2 bases for J; bases not matched to a gene: 14. The CDR3 extends over 16 amino acids. CDR3 amino acids: CASISTGEGSPYEQYF. Written as DNA, the CDR3 is TGTGCCAGCATCTCCACGGGGGAGGGATCCCCCTACGAGCAGTACTTC.

This chain joins TRBV4-2 and TRBJ2-7, with 10 bases matching TRBD1. Looked up from germline, CDR1 is LGHNA and CDR2 is YNFKEQ. There are 15 residues in the CDR3. The trim removed 4 bases at V and 5 bases at J, leaving 8 bases unmatched. CDR3 residues: CASSRTRTGGNEQYF. The CDR3 DNA reads TGTGCCAGCAGCCGAACGCGGACAGGGGGGAACGAGCAGTACTTC.